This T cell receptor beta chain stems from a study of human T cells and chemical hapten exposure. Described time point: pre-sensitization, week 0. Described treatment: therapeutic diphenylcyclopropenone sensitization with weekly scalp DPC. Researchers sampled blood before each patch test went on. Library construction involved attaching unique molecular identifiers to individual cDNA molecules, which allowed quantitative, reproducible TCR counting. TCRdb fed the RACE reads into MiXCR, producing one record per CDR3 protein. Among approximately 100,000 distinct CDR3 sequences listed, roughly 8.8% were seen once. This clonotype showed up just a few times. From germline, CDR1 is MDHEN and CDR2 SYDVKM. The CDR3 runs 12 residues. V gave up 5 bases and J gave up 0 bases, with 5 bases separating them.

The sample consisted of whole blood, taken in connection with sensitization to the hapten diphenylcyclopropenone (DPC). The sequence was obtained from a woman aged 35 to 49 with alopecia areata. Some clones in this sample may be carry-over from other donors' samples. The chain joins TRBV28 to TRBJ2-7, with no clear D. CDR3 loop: CASSVNSYEQYF. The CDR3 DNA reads TGTGCCAGCAGTGTCAACTCCTACGAGCAGTACTTC.